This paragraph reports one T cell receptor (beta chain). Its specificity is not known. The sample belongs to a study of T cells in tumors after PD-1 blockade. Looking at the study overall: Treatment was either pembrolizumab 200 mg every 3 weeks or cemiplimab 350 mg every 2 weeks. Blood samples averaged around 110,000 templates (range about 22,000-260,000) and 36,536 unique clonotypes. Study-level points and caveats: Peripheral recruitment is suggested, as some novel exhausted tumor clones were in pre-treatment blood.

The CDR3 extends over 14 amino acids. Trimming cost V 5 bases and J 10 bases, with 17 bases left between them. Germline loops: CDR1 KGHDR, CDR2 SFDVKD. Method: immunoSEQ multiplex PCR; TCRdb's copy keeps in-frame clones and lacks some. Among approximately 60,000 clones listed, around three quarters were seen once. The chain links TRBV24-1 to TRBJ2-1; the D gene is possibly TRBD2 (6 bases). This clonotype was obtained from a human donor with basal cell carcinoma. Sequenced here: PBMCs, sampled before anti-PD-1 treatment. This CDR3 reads CATSAHPAGREQFF. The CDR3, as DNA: TGTGCCACCAGTGCCCACCCCGCGGGAAGGGAGCAGTTCTTC.